The 12 T cell receptor beta chains below come from one sample, sequenced in a study of PD-1 blockade in classical Hodgkin lymphoma. Clones were read by immunoSEQ multiplex PCR, and TCRdb kept only the in-frame ones, dropping some. The profile covers about 50,000 clones, with roughly 66% appearing a single time and about 15% taken by the ten largest. Each and every patient relapsed after autologous stem cell transplantation, and patients got differing brentuximab vedotin exposure. The material sequenced was peripheral blood mononuclear cells (PBMCs), taken before the second cycle of nivolumab. The receptors here all came from a human donor with classical Hodgkin lymphoma.

This clone was found once. The chain employs TRBV19 and TRBJ2-7, with 14 bases identical to TRBD2. The V segment lost 5 bases and the J segment 7 bases; nucleotides outside the gene matches: 4. This CDR3 has 14 residues. In germline, CDR1 is LNHDA, CDR2 SQIVND (reference sequence). CDR3 DNA: TGTGCCAGTAGTCTCGGACTAGCGGGAGGTGAGCAGTACTTC. Its translation is CASSLGLAGGEQYF.

This clone was seen a few times. This chain connects TRBV28 to TRBJ1-2; D gene ambiguous. Germline V CDR1 and CDR2: MDHEN, SYDVKM. Trimming removed 7 bases from V and 4 bases from J, with 10 bases in between. The CDR3 length is 12 residues. This CDR3 is CASTIVGYGYTF. As DNA, the CDR3 is TGTGCCAGCACTATAGTTGGCTATGGCTACACCTTC.

The rearrangement uses TRBV7-3 and TRBJ2-7; 12 bases map to TRBD2. The CDR3 totals 16 residues. The V segment lost 4 bases and the J segment 0 bases; nucleotides outside the gene matches: 4. CDR1 is SGHTA, CDR2 FQGTGA, per germline. The CDR3 DNA sequence: TGTGCCAGCAGCTCCAGGACTAGCGGGACCTCCTACGAGCAGTACTTC. It is translated as CASSSRTSGTSYEQYF.

J is TRBJ1-2 and V is TRBV6-6; TRBD1 agrees at 8 bases. J was trimmed by 7 bases and V by 0 bases; bases with no gene match: 4. Germline V gene data show CDR1 as MNHNY and CDR2 as SVGAGI (reference sequence). CDR3 length: 14 residues. CDR3: CASSYSQGVGGYTF. The CDR3 DNA sequence: TGTGCCAGCAGTTACTCACAGGGGGTGGGTGGCTACACCTTC.

The rearrangement links TRBV6-5 to TRBJ2-7; D is perhaps TRBD1 (5 bases). Per germline, CDR1 MNHEY and CDR2 SVGAGI. The CDR3 spans 16 residues. The V end lost 0 bases, the J end lost 3 bases, and 15 bases lay between the germline ends. The CDR3 loop reads CASSYSPGQPRYEQYF. The CDR3 coding sequence is TGTGCCAGCAGTTACTCGCCAGGACAACCCCGCTACGAGCAGTACTTC.

The CDR3 nucleotides are TGTGCCAGCAGCCGGGACAGGGGGCCGACTGAAGCTTTCTTT. This translates into CASSRDRGPTEAFF. The chain carries TRBV6-5 and TRBJ1-1; 12 bases are shared with TRBD1. V was clipped by 6 bases and J by 5 bases; unmatched bases: 4. Germline V lookup: CDR1 MNHEY, CDR2 SVGAGI. CDR3 length: 14 residues.

The chain uses TRBV30 and TRBJ1-4; a possible D gene is TRBD1 (6 bases). CDR1 and CDR2 from the germline V gene are GTSNPN and SVGIG (reference sequence). The CDR3 is 17 amino acids. The germline V and J ends were trimmed by 4 bases and 3 bases, with 21 bases remaining between them. The CDR3 DNA follows: TGTGCCTGGAAACTTGACGGGGGCCACCCCTCTAATGAAAAACTGTTTTTT. Translation gives CAWKLDGGHPSNEKLFF.

This clone was counted a single time. This chain joins TRBV30 and TRBJ1-5; D perhaps matches TRBD1 (5 bases). Germline V lookup: CDR1 GTSNPN, CDR2 SVGIG (reference sequence). The CDR3 contains 13 residues. The V end lost 6 bases, the J end lost 6 bases, and 15 bases lay between the germline ends. The CDR3, as DNA: TGTGCCTGCTTAACACAGGAAGGTCAGCCCCAGCATTTT. The encoded protein is CACLTQEGQPQHF.

This chain links TRBV6-6 with TRBJ2-7; 7 nucleotides agree with TRBD2. This CDR3 comprises 16 residues. From germline, CDR1 is MNHNY and CDR2 SVGAGI (reference sequence). Unmatched junction bases numbered 15, after V lost 5 bases and J lost 5 bases. CDR3 nucleotide sequence: TGTGCCAGCAGTACACCGGGGAGCGGGAAATTAGACGAGCAGTACTTC. Its translation: CASSTPGSGKLDEQYF.

This chain links TRBV7-2 with TRBJ2-5; D gene ambiguous. Germline-derived CDR1 and CDR2 are SGHTA and FQGNSA. This CDR3 has 12 amino acids. Trimming cost V 5 bases and J 2 bases, with 6 bases left between them. The CDR3 is CASSAKQETQYF. DNA of the CDR3: TGTGCCAGCAGCGCAAAACAAGAGACCCAGTACTTC. Looking up the rest from reference TRBV7-2 and TRBJ2-5 gives the full variable domain: GAGVSQSPSNKVTEKGKDVELRCDPISGHTALYWYRQSLGQGLEFLIYFQGNSAPDKSGLPSDRFSAERTGGSVSTLTIQRTQQEDSAVYLCASSAKQETQYFGPGTRLLVL.

The gene calls are TRBV6-5 and TRBJ1-1; a weak D match, TRBD1 (6 bases). Per germline, CDR1 MNHEY and CDR2 SVGAGI. The CDR3 length is 13 residues. The V end lost 5 bases, the J end lost 0 bases, and 7 bases lay between the germline ends. Here the CDR3 DNA reads TGTGCCAGCAGTGGACAGATGAACACTGAAGCTTTCTTT. Translating it yields CASSGQMNTEAFF.

The chain couples TRBV7-6 to TRBJ1-4; 11 nucleotides line up with TRBD1. The V gene's germline CDR1 is SGHVS and CDR2 FNYEAQ. Trimming at V came to 5 bases and at J to 8 bases, leaving 4 bases not matched to a gene. The CDR3 is 14 amino acids. CDR3 in amino acids: CASSAGTGGEKLFF. CDR3 DNA: TGTGCCAGCAGCGCCGGGACAGGGGGGGAAAAACTGTTTTTT.